Listed below are T cell receptor beta chains from one sample, sequenced in a study of T cell responses to AZD1222 COVID-19 vaccine. TCRdb's copy holds only in-frame clones and misses some; the assay was immunoSEQ multiplex PCR. The sample shows 200,000 to 250,000 clones, about 94% of them seen only once. Sequencing used peripheral blood, obtained 28 days after the second dose of the MenACWY control vaccine. The receptor source for this set is an adult who received the MenACWY meningococcal vaccine as a control. The conserved cysteine and the conserved F or W are not part of the CDR3 here. Fields, in order: clone size, V gene, J gene, D gene, CDR3 protein. The D gene is left open where the match is weak. Size is omitted from some rows. Given values are once, few, many or a class for expanded clones.

-	TRBV29-1	TRBJ2-1	-	SVPRGGGAYNEQF
-	TRBV28	TRBJ1-1	TRBD1	ASSLGRSGTVEAF
once	TRBV27	TRBJ2-7	-	ASRRRDNYEQY
-	TRBV11-2	TRBJ2-2	TRBD1	ASSLGQGGIGELF
-	TRBV4-2	TRBJ2-2	TRBD2	ASSQDGLAAANTGELF
-	TRBV27	TRBJ2-7	TRBD1	ASRIGGQGIYEQY
-	TRBV7-9	TRBJ2-1	TRBD1	ASSLEGTAGNEQF
once	TRBV28	TRBJ1-2	TRBD1	ASSYRGNGYT
-	TRBV27	TRBJ2-7	-	ASSKTPGQRNYEQY
-	TRBV2	TRBJ1-5	-	ASSETWTVTPSNQPQH
-	TRBV7-9	TRBJ2-2	-	ASSHLKWGLTGGELF
-	TRBV11-2	TRBJ2-1	-	ASSLAGREIVQF
once	TRBV27	TRBJ1-5	TRBD1	ASSLSAGGIIQPQH
-	TRBV14	TRBJ2-2	TRBD1	ASSQLIGRGLTGELF
once	TRBV19	TRBJ2-2	-	ASSGRGNTGELF
-	TRBV11-2	TRBJ2-1	TRBD2	ASIPYIAWEGTNEQF
-	TRBV6-6	TRBJ1-6	TRBD1	ASSSDRDNSPLH
-	TRBV10-1	TRBJ1-1	TRBD1	ARRGGRVDTEAF
-	TRBV7-9	TRBJ2-2	TRBD1	ASSARQGETGELF
-	TRBV6-2/TRBV6-3	TRBJ2-5	TRBD1	ASSYADRDRVRETQY
-	TRBV28	TRBJ1-3	-	ASWTPGNTIY
-	TRBV30	TRBJ1-2	-	AWSGASSGYT
-	TRBV27	TRBJ2-3	TRBD2	ASSLGVAGRDTQY
-	TRBV5-1	TRBJ1-2	-	ASSRDGNYGYT
-	TRBV23-1	TRBJ1-4	-	ASSQRRRPAVEKLF
once	TRBV5-6	TRBJ1-1	-	ASSLAAGAEAF
-	TRBV7-2	TRBJ2-7	TRBD2	ASSSRLAGGPPLEQY
once	TRBV11-2	TRBJ2-1	TRBD2	ASSEREGYNEQF
-	TRBV28	TRBJ1-1	-	ASSLYTRAEAF
-	TRBV12-3/TRBV12-4	TRBJ2-7	-	ASRESSYEQY
-	TRBV30	TRBJ1-2	-	AWNIQADYGYT
once	TRBV4-1	TRBJ2-1	-	ASSQVKGHEQF
-	TRBV28	TRBJ1-2	TRBD1	ASSLRTGGYYGYT
-	TRBV28	TRBJ2-5	-	ASSFAGAQY
-	TRBV5-1	TRBJ1-5	TRBD1	ASSPRQGWQPQH